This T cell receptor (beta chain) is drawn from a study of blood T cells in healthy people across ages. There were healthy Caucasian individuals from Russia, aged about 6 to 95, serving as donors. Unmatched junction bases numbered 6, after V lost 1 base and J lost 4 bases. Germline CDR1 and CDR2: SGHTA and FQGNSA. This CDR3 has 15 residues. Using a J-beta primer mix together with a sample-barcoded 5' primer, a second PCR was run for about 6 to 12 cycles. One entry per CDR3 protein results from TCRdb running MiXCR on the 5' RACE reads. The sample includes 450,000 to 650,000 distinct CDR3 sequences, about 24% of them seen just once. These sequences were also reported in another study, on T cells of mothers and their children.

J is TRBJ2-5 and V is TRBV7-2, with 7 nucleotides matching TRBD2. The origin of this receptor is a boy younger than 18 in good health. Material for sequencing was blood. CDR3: CASSLGGLNGETQYF. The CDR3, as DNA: TGTGCCAGCAGCTTAGGGGGACTAAACGGAGAGACCCAGTACTTC.